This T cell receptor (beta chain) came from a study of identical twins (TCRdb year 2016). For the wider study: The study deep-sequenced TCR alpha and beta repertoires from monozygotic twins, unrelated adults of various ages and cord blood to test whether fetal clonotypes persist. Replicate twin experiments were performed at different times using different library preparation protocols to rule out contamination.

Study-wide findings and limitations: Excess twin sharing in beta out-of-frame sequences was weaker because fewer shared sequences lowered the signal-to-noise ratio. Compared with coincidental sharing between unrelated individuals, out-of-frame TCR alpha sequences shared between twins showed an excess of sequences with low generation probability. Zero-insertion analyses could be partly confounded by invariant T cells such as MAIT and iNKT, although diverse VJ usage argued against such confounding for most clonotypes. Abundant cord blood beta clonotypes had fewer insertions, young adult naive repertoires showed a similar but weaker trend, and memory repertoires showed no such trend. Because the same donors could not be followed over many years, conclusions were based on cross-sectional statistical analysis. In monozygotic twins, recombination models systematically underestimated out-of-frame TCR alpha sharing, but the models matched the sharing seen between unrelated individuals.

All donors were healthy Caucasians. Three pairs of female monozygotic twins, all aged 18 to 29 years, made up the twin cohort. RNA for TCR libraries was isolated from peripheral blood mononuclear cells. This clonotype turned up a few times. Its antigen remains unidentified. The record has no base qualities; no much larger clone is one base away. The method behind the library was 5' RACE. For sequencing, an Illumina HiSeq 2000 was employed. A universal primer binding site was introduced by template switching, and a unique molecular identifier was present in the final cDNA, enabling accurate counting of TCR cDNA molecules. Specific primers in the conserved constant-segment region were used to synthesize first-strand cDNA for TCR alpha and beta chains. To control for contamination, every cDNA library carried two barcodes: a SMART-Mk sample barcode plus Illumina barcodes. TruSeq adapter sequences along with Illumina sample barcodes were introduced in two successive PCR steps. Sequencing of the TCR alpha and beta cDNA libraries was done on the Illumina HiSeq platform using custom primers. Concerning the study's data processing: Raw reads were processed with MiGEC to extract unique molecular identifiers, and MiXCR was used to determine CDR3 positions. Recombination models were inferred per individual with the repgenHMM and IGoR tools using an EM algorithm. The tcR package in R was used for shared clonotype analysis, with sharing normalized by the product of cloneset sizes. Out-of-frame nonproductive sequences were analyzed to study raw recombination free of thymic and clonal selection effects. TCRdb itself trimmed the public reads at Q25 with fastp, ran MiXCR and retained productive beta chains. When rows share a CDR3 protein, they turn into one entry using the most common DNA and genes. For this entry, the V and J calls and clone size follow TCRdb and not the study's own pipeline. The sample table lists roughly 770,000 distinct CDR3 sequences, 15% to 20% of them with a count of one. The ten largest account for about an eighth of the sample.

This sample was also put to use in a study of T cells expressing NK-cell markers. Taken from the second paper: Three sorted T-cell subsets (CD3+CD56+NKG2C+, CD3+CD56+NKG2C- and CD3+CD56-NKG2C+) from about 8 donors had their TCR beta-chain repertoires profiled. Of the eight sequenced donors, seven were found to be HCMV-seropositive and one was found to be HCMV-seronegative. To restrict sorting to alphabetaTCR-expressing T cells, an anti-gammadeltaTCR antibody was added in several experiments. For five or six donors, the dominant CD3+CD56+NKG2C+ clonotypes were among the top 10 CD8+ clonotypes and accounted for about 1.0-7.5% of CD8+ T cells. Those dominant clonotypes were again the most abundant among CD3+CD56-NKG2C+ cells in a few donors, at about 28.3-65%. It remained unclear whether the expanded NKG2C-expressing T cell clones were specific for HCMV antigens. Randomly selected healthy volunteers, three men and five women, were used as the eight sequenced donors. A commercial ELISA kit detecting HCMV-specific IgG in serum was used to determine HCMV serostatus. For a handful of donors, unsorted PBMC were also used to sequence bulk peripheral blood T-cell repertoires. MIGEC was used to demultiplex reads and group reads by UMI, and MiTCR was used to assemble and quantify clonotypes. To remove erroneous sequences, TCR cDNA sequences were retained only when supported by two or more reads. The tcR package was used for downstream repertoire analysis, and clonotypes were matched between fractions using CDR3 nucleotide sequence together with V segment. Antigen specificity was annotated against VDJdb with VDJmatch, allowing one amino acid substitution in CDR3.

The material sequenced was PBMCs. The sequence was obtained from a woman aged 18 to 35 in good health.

This receptor carries the CDR3 CASSWEGAQPQHF. The DNA sequence follows: TGTGCCAGCTCCTGGGAGGGGGCTCAGCCCCAGCATTTT. This sequence uses TRBV2 and TRBJ1-5; the central 7 bases match TRBD1. From the germline V gene, CDR1 is SNHLY and CDR2 is FYNNEI. Counted from cysteine to phenylalanine, this CDR3 has 13 amino acids. The kept DNA is CDR3 alone, 39 bases in frame from the first base. V trim: 8 bases; J trim: 6 bases; unmatched bases: 7.